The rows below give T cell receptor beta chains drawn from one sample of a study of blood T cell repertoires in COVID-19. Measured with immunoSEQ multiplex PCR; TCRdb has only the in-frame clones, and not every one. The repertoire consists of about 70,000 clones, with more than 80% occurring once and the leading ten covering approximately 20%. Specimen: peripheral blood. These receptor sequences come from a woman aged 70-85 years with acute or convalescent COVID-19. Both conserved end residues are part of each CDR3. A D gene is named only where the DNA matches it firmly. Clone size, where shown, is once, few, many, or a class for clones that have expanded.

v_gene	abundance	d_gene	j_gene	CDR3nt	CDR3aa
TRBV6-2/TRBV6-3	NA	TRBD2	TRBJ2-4	TGTGCCAGCAGTAAGGGACTAGCGGGAAGTTCTGCCAAAAACATTCAGTACTTC	CASSKGLAGSSAKNIQYF
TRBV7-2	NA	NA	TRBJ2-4	TGTGCCAGCAGCTTTAGCCAAGGCAAAAACATTCAGTACTTC	CASSFSQGKNIQYF
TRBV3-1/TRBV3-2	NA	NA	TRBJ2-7	TGTGCCAGCAGCCAACCCAGGGGCCGCAGGGGCGAGCAGTACTTC	CASSQPRGRRGEQYF
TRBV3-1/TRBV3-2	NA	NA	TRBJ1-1	TGTGCCAGCAGCAGACAGTTTTGGAACACTGAAGCTTTCTTT	CASSRQFWNTEAFF
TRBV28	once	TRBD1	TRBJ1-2	TGTGCCAGCAGTTCGCACCGACAGGGGGCTAACTATGGCTACACCTTC	CASSSHRQGANYGYTF
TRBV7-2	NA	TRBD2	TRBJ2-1	TGTGCCAGCAGCCTCCGGACTAGCGCAAACAAGAGAGGGCAGTTCTTC	CASSLRTSANKRGQFF
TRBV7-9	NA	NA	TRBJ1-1	TGTGCCAGCAGCTTAGTAAGGGGATCCACTGAAGCTTTCTTT	CASSLVRGSTEAFF
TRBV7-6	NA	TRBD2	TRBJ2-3	TGTGCCAGCAGCTTTGAATCGACTCCGGGACTAGCACTCCTCACAGATACGCAGTATTTT	CASSFESTPGLALLTDTQYF
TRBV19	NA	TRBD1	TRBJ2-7	TGTGCCAGTAGTAGAAGGACAGGGTCCTCCTACGAGCAGTACTTC	CASSRRTGSSYEQYF
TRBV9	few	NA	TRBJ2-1	TGTGCCAGCAGCCCAGCAGGCAGCTCCTACAATGAGCAGTTCTTC	CASSPAGSSYNEQFF
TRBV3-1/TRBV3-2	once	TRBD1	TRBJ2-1	TGTGCCAGCAGCTTCCTCGACAGGGGCCCGATCTTC	CASSFLDRGPIF
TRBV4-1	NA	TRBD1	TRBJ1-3	TGCGCCAGCAGCCAAGATCTTGGACAGGCTATGTTTCCTGGAAACACCATATATTTT	CASSQDLGQAMFPGNTIYF
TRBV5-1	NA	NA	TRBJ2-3	TGCGCCAGCTTGGGCGCAGATACGCAGTATTTT	CASLGADTQYF
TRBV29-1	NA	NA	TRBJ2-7	TGCAGCGTTGAAGGGGGCAGGGCGGTGGGTGAGCAGTACTTC	CSVEGGRAVGEQYF
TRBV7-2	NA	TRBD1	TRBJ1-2	TGTGCCAGCAGCGACGACAGGGCCTATGGCTACACCTTC	CASSDDRAYGYTF
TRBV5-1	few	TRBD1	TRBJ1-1	TGCGCCAGCAGGACAGGGTTCGGCACTGAAGCTTTCTTT	CASRTGFGTEAFF
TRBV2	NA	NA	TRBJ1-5	TGTGCCAGCAGTCCCACGCAGAATAGCAATCAGCCCCAGCATTTT	CASSPTQNSNQPQHF
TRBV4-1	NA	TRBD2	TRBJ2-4	TGCGCCAGCAGCCAAGACGGTCGGCAGGCTAGCGGGAGCTCCAAAAACATTCAGTACTTC	CASSQDGRQASGSSKNIQYF
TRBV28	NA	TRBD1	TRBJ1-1	TGTGCCAGCAGTTTAGGGACAGGGACTGAAGCTTTCTTT	CASSLGTGTEAFF